This T cell receptor (beta chain) was sequenced during a study of cytomegalovirus exposure and HLA in healthy donors (dated by TCRdb to 2017 to 2019). As for the study more broadly: According to an earlier analysis of around 600 of the donors, some 170 million T cells yielded roughly 100 million unique TCR beta sequences and about 280 Gb of sequence data. The study was designed to test whether signatures of past pathogen exposure could be identified by cataloging public T cell receptors. A handful of DR-DQ haplotypes were handled as single units for association and clustering because linkage in the cohort was strong. Every repertoire in the discovery cohort had been generated on one and the same sequencing platform. Among the 398 genotyped donors, 75% to 90% belonged to the genetic ancestry cluster associated with self-reported Caucasian donors. An earlier analysis of fewer than 750 of the donors used high-throughput TCR beta sequencing to judge whether each TCR beta V gene segment behaved as functional or pseudogenic. Both class I and class II loci were covered by HLA typing, at four-digit resolution. Alongside the repertoire data, information on donor age, sex, ethnicity and CMV serostatus was compiled. A later genetic analysis used genome-wide SNP genotypes for about 65% of the 666 donors, treating that subset as a discovery cohort. Typing coverage varied by locus: roughly 620-630 donors for A, B, C, DRB1 and DQB1; approximately 560 for DQA1; 606 for DPA1; around 450 for DPB1. To study patterns of TCR occurrence, a later analysis re-analyzed previously published TCR beta repertoires from 550 to 800 donors and added high-resolution HLA genotyping. High-throughput TCR immunosequencing, statistical association of individual TCRs with disease status, and machine learning were combined to predict cytomegalovirus infection status. In addition to the first cohort of 650 to 800 subjects, a separate validation cohort of approximately 120 different subjects was used. Across 398 genotyped donors of the cohort, an average of about 240,000 unique TCR beta nucleotide sequences per donor were sequenced, and 15% to 20% of those sequences were non-productive. Rather than using new phenotypic data, the later analysis identified candidate immune exposures from TCR beta sequences and from how often those sequences occurred across donors. The study profiled the T cell repertoires of approximately 700 subjects by immunosequencing and related them to cytomegalovirus serostatus. An early release that covered about 600 HLA-typed donors contained approximately 300 gigabases of sequencing data and tens of millions of unique TCR sequences.

Of note for this clone: Its recognized antigen is unknown. The sample holds no much larger clone one base away, and base qualities are not on file.

The cohort consisted of more than 650 healthy bone marrow donors. Cohort members were all nominally healthy when sampled, although unrecorded immune exposures were likely present. The donor was CMV seropositive and belonged to the group of more than 250 seropositive cohort members. Every donor gave a peripheral blood sample, and the peripheral blood mononuclear cells from that sample were used for TCR beta sequencing. The Qiagen DNeasy Blood Extraction Kit was used to extract genomic DNA from the blood cell samples. CDR3 length: 14 amino acids, cysteine to phenylalanine. Kept here is only the CDR3 DNA, which spans 42 bases and is read in frame from base 1. V lost 5 bases and J lost 1 base; the stretch between them is 12 bases long. The germline V gene (reference sequence) supplies CDR1 WNHNN and CDR2 SYGVQD. General study outcomes and caveats: Some IMGT-functional V segments, including TRBV6-2 and TRBV6-3, could not be told apart with the 87-base-pair reads, so those segments were excluded. While some public TCRs were present in many individuals, most TCR sequences turned up only very rarely across donors. Cytomegalovirus status was reported to be diagnosed by the classifier with high specificity and sensitivity in both the original and validation cohorts. A further reported finding was that TCR beta sequences accurately predicted the HLA-A and HLA-B alleles for most subjects in the first cohort. A later analysis found that most CMV-associated TCR beta chains appeared HLA-restricted, with HLA associations seemingly driven largely by CMV exposure. In a later analysis, the rate of TCR association differed among HLA loci, with DRB1 alleles having the most associated TCRs and HLA-C alleles having the fewest. A later analysis reported that several top co-occurrence clusters appeared linked to parvovirus B19, influenza, CMV and Epstein-Barr virus. Sequencing depth was assumed to be roughly uniform across donors in the presence/absence analyses, though that assumption may not hold. A later analysis associated 16,951 TCR beta sequences with specific HLA alleles at a false discovery rate of 0.05. A later genetic analysis associated a missense DCLRE1C variant with V-gene and J-gene trimming of TCR beta chains, and an independent cohort replicated the association. In a later analysis, HLA-associated TCR beta chains were found to be more clonally expanded and to have lower generation probabilities than equally common non-associated chains. Only TCR beta chains were sequenced in this cohort, and the absence of alpha or paired-chain data limited detectable features. Linkage disequilibrium might explain the correlated functional status among segregating V segments, but an unknown experimental factor could not be excluded. A few of the identified cytomegalovirus-associated TCR beta chains were confirmed in vitro to be specific for cytomegalovirus antigens. In an earlier analysis of several hundred of the donors, most TCR beta V segments were observed in productive rearrangements about 87% or about 30% of the time, broadly matching IMGT annotations. A cluster of highly shared sequence variants was judged likely to represent a technical artifact of the sequencing pipeline. When HLA alleles, especially DR and DQ, strongly co-occurred, attributing TCR associations to individual alleles was difficult. CMV serostatus was the only immune exposure information available for the cohort. A later genetic analysis reported fewer N-insertions in productive TCRs among donors in an Asian-associated ancestry cluster than the roughly 720-donor mean. Because HLA typing was missing for some donors at each locus, association tests included only the typed subset. Because counts were too low, about 18 rarely observed V segments, including chromosome 9 orphons, were left out of the earlier analysis of about 500 of the donors. The authors suggested that the approach could potentially be extended to other disease states and immunological phenotypes. The study listed 150 to 200 TCR beta chains as associated with cytomegalovirus.

Libraries were made using the immunoSEQ multiplex PCR assay. For the multiplex PCR, a mixture combining 60 forward primers for TCR Vbeta segments and 13 reverse primers for TCR Jbeta segments was used. Amplification of the CDR3 region of rearranged TCR beta genes was performed with a multiplex PCR assay on genomic DNA. On the Illumina HiSeq System, the amplified TCR beta libraries were sequenced as 87-base-pair reads. On the authors' methods: Across the 670 or so repertoires, a later analysis counted 60 million to 90 million unique TCR beta chains, roughly 11 million of which were shared by at least two donors. Raw reads were error-corrected and collapsed into unique sequences with a nearest-neighbor algorithm that merged closely related sequences to remove PCR and sequencing errors. V, D and J gene segments were assigned by aligning CDR3 sequences to IMGT reference sequences. Each retained sequence needed at least a six-nucleotide match to both a V gene segment and a J gene segment. Rearrangements were classified as productive when the CDR3 lacked stop codons and remained in frame with V and J, and all other rearrangements were classified as non-productive. Following IMGT convention, CDR3 was defined as the stretch from the second conserved V-encoded cysteine to the conserved J-encoded phenylalanine. In an earlier analysis of approximately 500 of the donors, sequences lacking an unambiguous match to a single V gene segment were excluded. An earlier analysis of fewer than 650 of the donors classified V segments as functional when productive rearrangements were above 56.7% and as segregating when the standard deviation between donors was above 5%. A statistical classification framework was developed to diagnose cytomegalovirus status using the catalog of TCR beta chain sequences. A later analysis assigned V and J genes by comparing TCR nucleotide sequences with IMGT/GENE-DB human TR gene sequences. Using the TCRdist pipeline, a later analysis assigned CDR3 sequences along with most-parsimonious VDJ recombination scenarios. A later analysis defined each TCR beta chain by its CDR3 amino acid sequence plus V-gene family, and excluded reads lacking a unique V-gene family. As a way to deal with suspected cross-contamination and a sequencing artifact, a later analysis dropped more than 500 nucleotide sequences that were highly shared and had low generation probability. For each public chain, a later analysis derived a clonal expansion index from normalized ranks of inferred template counts within each repertoire. In a later analysis, generation probabilities were computed with a VDJ recombination model fitted to out-of-frame rearrangements, and the resulting probabilities were checked against IGoR. In a later analysis, hypergeometric tests were used to score TCR-TCR, TCR-HLA and TCR-CMV co-occurrence, with a repertoire-size bias correction applied to TCR pairs. In a later analysis, false discovery rates were estimated by permuting HLA or CMV assignments 20 times. A later analysis grouped co-occurring TCRs with DBSCAN, adding TCRdist sequence similarity when clustering within HLA-allele-positive subsets. Repertoires with fewer than 30,000 or more than 120,000 public chains were left out of co-occurrence clustering, as were four to six repertoires with anomalous nucleotide sharing. TCRdb's version of the immuneACCESS table is confined to in-frame rearrangements and falls short of the full clone set. An unresolved V gene accounts for under half of the shortfall where checked; the remainder is of unknown origin. V, J and clone size reflect that table, while D and trimming were determined from the DNA. This sample has 85,000 to 90,000 clones in its table, and 85% of those were observed once. The biggest ten clones account for 6% to 7.5% of the sample.

The sequencing input was PBMCs. This receptor was obtained from a man aged 35 to 55 in good health and CMV-seropositive. The chain links TRBV10-1 with TRBJ2-7; the D region possibly corresponds to TRBD1 (5 bases align). CDR3 reads: CASSLSQGSYEQYF. The DNA sequence is as follows: TGCGCCAGCAGTTTATCGCAGGGTTCCTACGAGCAGTACTTC.